This T cell receptor beta chain emerged from a study of beta chain features in type 1 diabetes. Study-wide background: The study found patients and healthy donors alike in age, gender and cell yields. Study-wide findings and caveats: Type 1 diabetes patients had TCRB CDR3s that were shorter (moderately but significantly so) in all four CD4+ subsets. Relative to healthy donors, patients appeared to have naive, central memory and Treg TCRB repertoires that were more similar.

CDR3 length: 14 amino acids. The V gene's germline CDR1 is LNHDA and CDR2 SQIVND (reference sequence). Losses at the gene ends were 7 bases for V and 5 bases for J; bases not matched to a gene: 8. CD45RO/CCR7/CD25/CD127/CD95/CD27 staining was used to isolate CD4+ naive, central memory, regulatory and stem cell-like memory cells by sorting. Purity of each sorted population was above 98%. As every portion of the isolated RNA was reverse transcribed, the sequencing read expressed TCRB transcripts. Generated by immunoSEQ multiplex PCR, the TCRdb table keeps only in-frame clones and is missing some. The sample gives some 130,000 clones, around 9% of which show up once; approximately 0.7% is in the top ten. This clone appeared a few times. Its antigen is unknown.

The clonotype comes from a man between 25 and 39 years old with type 1 diabetes. The V gene is TRBV19, the J gene TRBJ2-3; 8 nucleotides line up with TRBD2. Sequenced material: central memory CD4+ T cells from blood. The chain's CDR3 is CASNRGGGLDTQYF. In DNA, the CDR3 is TGTGCCAGTAACCGGGGGGGAGGCCTAGATACGCAGTATTTT.